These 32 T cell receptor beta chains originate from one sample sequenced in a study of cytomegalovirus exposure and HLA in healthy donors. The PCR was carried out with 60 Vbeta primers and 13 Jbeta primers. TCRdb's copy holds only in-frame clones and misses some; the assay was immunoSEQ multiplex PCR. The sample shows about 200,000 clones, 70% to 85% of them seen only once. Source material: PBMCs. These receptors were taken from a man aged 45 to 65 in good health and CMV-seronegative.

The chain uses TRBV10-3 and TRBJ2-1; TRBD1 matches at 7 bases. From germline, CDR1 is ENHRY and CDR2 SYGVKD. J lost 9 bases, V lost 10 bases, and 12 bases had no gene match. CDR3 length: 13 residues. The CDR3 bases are TGTGCCACTGACAGGGAAGGGGGTGGTGAGCAGTTCTTC. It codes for CATDREGGGEQFF.

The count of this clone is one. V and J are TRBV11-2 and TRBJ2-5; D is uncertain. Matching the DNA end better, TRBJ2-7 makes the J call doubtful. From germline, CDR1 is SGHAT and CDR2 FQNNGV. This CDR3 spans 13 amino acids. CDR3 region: CASSQTNSYEQYF. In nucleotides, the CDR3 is TGTGCCAGCAGCCAAACGAACTCCTACGAGCAGTACTTC.

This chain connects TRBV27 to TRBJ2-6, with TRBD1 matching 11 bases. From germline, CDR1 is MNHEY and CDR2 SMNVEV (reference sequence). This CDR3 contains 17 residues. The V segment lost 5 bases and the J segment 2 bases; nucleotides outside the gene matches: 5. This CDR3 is CASSAPGQGAGANVLTF. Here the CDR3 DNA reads TGTGCCAGCAGTGCCCCGGGACAGGGGGCTGGGGCCAACGTCCTGACTTTC. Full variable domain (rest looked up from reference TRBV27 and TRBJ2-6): EAQVTQNPRYLITVTGKKLTVTCSQNMNHEYMSWYRQDPGLGLRQIYYSMNVEVTDKGDVPEGYKVSRKEKRNFPLILESPSPNQTSLYFCASSAPGQGAGANVLTFGAGSRLTVL.

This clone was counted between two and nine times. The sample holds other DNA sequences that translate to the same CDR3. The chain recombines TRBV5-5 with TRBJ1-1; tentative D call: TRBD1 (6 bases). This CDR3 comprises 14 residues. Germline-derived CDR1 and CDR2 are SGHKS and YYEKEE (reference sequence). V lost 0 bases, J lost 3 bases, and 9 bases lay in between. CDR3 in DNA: TGTGCCAGCAGCTTGGGGCAGGGGTACACTGAAGCTTTCTTT. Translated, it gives CASSLGQGYTEAFF.

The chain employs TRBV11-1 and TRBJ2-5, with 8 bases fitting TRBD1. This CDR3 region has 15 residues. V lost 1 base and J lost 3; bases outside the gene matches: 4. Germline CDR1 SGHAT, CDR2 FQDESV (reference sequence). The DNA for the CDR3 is TGTGCCAGCAGCTTAGGGACAGGGAAGGAAGAGACCCAGTACTTC. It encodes CASSLGTGKEETQYF.

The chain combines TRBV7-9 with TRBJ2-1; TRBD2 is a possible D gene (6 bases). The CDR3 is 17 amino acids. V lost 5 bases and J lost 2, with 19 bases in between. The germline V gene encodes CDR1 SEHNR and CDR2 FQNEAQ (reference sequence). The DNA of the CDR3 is TGTGCCAGCAGCCTTCCGGTAGGGCGGGATACCTACAATGAGCAGTTCTTC. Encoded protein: CASSLPVGRDTYNEQFF.

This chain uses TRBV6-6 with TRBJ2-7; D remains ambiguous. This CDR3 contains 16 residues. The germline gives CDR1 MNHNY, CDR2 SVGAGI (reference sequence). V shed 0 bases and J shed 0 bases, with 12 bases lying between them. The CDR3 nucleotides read TGTGCCAGCAGTTACTCGAGTGGAGCCCTCTCCTACGAGCAGTACTTC. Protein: CASSYSSGALSYEQYF.

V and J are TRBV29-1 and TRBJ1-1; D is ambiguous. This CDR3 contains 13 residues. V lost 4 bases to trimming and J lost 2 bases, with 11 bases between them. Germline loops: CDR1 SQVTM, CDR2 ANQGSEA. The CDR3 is CSVVSNFNTEAFF. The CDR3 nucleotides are TGCAGCGTTGTTTCAAACTTTAACACTGAAGCTTTCTTT.

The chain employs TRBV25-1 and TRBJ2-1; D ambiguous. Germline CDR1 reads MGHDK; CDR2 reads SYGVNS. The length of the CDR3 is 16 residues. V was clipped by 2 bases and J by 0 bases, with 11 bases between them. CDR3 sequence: CASSEGRLSSYNEQFF. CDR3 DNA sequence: TGTGCCAGCAGTGAAGGCCGACTTAGCTCCTACAATGAGCAGTTCTTC.

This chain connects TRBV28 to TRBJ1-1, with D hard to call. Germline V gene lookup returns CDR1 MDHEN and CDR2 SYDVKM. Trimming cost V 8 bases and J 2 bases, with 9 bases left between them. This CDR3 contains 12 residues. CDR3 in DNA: TGTGCCAGCGCCCTTCTAAACACTGAAGCTTTCTTT. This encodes CASALLNTEAFF. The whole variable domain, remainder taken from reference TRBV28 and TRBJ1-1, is DVKVTQSSRYLVKRTGEKVFLECVQDMDHENMFWYRQDPGLGLRLIYFSYDVKMKEKGDIPEGYSVSREKKERFSLILESASTNQTSMYLCASALLNTEAFFGQGTRLTVV.

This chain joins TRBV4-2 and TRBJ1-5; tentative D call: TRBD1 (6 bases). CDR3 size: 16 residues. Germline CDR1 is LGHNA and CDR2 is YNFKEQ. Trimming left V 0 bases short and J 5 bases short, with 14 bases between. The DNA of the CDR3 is TGTGCCAGCAGCCAAGATATGAGACAGGCCCATCAGCCCCAGCATTTT. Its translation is CASSQDMRQAHQPQHF.

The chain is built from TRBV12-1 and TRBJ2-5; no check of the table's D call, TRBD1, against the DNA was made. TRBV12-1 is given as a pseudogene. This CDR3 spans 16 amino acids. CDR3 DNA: TGTGCCAGCAGCTTACAGGGACAGGGGGCTGGAGAGACCCAGTACTTC. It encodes CASSLQGQGAGETQYF.

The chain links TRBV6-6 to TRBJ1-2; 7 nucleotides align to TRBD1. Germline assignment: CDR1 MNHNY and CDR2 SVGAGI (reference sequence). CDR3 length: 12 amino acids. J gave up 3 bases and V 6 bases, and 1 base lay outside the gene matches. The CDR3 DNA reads TGTGCCAGCAGCGACAGGGACTATGGCTACACCTTC. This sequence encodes CASSDRDYGYTF.

In nucleotides, the CDR3 is TGTGCCAGCAGCTGGACCCAGGGAAACGAGCAGTACTTC. Translating gives CASSWTQGNEQYF. The gene calls are TRBV5-4 and TRBJ2-7; possible D gene TRBD1, 5 bases. The V end lost 3 bases, the J end lost 5 bases, and 12 bases lay between the germline ends. The CDR3 is 13 amino acids. From germline, CDR1 is SGHNT and CDR2 YYREEE (reference sequence).

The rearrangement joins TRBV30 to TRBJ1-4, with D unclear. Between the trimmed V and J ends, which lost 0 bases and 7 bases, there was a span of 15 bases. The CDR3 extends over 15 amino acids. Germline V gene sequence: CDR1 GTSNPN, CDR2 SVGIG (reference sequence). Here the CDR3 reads CAWSVPGRGSEKLFF. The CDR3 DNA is TGTGCCTGGAGTGTACCCGGGAGAGGAAGTGAAAAACTGTTTTTT.

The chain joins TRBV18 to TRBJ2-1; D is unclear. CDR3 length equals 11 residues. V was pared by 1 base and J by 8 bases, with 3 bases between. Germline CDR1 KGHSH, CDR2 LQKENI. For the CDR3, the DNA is TGTGCCAGCTCACCACGAGATGAGCAGTTCTTC. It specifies CASSPRDEQFF.

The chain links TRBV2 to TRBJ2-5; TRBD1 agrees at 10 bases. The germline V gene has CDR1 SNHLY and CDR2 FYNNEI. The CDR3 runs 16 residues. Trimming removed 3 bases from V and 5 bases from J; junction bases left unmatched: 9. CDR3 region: CASSDVTGGAGETQYF. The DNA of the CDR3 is TGTGCCAGCAGTGACGTGACAGGGGGCGCAGGGGAGACCCAGTACTTC.

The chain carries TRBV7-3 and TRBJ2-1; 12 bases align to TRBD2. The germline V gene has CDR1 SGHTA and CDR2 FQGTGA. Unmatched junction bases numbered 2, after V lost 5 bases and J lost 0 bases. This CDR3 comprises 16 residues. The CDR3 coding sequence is TGTGCCAGCAGCCGGACTAGCGGGGTCTCCTACAATGAGCAGTTCTTC. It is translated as CASSRTSGVSYNEQFF.

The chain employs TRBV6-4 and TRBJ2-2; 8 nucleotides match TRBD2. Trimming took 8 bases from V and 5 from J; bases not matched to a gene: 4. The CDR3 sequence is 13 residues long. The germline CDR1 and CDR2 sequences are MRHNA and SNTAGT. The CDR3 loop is CASYRGGTGELFF. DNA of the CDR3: TGTGCCAGCTACCGGGGGGGAACCGGGGAGCTGTTTTTT.

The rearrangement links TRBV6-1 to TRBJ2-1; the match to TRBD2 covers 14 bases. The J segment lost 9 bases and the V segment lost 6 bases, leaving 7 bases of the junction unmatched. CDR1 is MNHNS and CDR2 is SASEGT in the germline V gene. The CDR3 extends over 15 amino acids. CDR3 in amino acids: CASSLSGTSGGEQFF. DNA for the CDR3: TGTGCCAGCAGCCTAAGCGGGACTAGCGGGGGTGAGCAGTTCTTC.

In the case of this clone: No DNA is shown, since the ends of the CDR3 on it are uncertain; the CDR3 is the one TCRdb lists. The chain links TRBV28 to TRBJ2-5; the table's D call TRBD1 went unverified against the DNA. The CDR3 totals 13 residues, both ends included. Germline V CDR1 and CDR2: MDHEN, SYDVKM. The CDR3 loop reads CASSSSDSYEQYF.

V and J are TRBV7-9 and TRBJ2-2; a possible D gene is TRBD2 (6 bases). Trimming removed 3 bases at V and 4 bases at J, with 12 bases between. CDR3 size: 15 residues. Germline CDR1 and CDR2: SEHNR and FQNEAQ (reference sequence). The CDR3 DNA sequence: TGTGCCAGCAGCTTTGAACGGGGGACCACCGGGGAGCTGTTTTTT. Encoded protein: CASSFERGTTGELFF.

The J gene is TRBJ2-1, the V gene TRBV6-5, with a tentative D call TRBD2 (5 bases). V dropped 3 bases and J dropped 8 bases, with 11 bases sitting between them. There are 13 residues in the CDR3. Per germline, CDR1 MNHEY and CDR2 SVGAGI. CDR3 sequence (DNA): TGTGCCAGCAGTTATGCCGGGGTCGATGAGCAGTTCTTC. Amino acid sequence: CASSYAGVDEQFF.

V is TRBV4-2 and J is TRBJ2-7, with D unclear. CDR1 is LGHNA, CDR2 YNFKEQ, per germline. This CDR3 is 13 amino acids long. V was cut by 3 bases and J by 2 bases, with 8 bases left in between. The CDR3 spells CASSQATPYEQYF. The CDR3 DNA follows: TGTGCCAGCAGCCAGGCAACCCCCTACGAGCAGTACTTC.

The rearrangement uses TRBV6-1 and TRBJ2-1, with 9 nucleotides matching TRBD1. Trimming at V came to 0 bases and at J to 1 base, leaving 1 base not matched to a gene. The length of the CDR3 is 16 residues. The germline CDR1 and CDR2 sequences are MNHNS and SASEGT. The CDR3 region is CASSEADRGSYNEQFF. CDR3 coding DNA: TGTGCCAGCAGTGAAGCGGACAGGGGATCCTACAATGAGCAGTTCTTC.

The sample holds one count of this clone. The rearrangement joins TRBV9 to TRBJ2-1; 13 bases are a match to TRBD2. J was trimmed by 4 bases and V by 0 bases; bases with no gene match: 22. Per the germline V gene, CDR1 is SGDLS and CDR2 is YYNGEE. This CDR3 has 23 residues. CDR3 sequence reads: CASSVGVGQGPWTSGRVYNEQFF. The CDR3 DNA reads TGTGCCAGCAGCGTAGGAGTCGGACAGGGGCCCTGGACTAGCGGGAGAGTTTACAATGAGCAGTTCTTC.

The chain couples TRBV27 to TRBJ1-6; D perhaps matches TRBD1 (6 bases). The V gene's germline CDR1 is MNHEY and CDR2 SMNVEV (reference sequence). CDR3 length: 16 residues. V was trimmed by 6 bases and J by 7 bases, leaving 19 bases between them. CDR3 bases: TGTGCCAGCAGCGGCGGGGGGCAAGGACAAAATTCACCCCTCCACTTT. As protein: CASSGGGQGQNSPLHF.

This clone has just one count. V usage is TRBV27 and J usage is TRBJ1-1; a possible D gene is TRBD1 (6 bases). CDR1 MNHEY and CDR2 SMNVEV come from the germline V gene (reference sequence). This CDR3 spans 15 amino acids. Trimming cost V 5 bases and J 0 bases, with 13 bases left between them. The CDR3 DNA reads TGTGCCAGCAGTCCCAGACAGGTCCTGAACACTGAAGCTTTCTTT. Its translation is CASSPRQVLNTEAFF.

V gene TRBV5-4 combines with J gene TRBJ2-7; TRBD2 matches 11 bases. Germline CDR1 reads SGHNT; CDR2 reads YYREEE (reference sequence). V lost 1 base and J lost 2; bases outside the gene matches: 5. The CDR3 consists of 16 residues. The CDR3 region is CASSLWGLAVTYEQYF. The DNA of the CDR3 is TGTGCCAGCAGCTTGTGGGGACTAGCGGTCACCTACGAGCAGTACTTC.

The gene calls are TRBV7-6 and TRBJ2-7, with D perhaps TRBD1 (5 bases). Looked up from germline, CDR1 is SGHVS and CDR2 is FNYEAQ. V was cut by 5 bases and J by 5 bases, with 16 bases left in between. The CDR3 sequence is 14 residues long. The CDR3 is CASSGARNPHEQYF. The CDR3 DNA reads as TGTGCCAGCAGCGGGGCTAGGAATCCCCACGAGCAGTACTTC.

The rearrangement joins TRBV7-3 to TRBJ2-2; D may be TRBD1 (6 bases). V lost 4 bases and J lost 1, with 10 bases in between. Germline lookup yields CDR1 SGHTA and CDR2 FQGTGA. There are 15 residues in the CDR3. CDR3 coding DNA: TGTGCCAGCAGCTCCAGGACAGAGAACACCGGGGAGCTGTTTTTT. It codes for CASSSRTENTGELFF.

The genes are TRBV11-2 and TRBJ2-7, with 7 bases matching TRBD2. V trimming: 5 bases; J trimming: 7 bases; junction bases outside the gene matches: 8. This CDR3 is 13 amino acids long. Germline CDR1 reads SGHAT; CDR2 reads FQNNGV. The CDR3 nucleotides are TGTGCCAGCAGCAACTCGTGGGGGGGGGAGCAGTACTTC. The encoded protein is CASSNSWGGEQYF. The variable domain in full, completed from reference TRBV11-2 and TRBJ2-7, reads EAGVAQSPRYKIIEKRQSVAFWCNPISGHATLYWYQQILGQGPKLLIQFQNNGVVDDSQLPKDRFSAERLKGVDSTLKIQPAKLEDSAVYLCASSNSWGGEQYFGPGTRLTVT.